This T cell receptor (beta chain) was recovered during a study of beta chain features in type 1 diabetes. Notes on the study in general: Possibly, sequencing cDNA over-represented cells that had high TCR expression levels. TCRB CDR3 length was moderately but significantly reduced in all four CD4+ subsets of Type 1 diabetes patients.

cDNA synthesis used the whole RNA isolate, giving expressed TCRB sequences. This table comes from immunoSEQ multiplex PCR, and its TCRdb copy is limited to in-frame clones, with some not included. The data show around 690,000 clones, 9.5% to 15% seen once. The CDR3 covers 12 residues. Germline CDR1 is SGHTA and CDR2 is FQGNSA. Trimming took off 6 bases at V and 4 bases at J, with 9 bases between the two ends. The table lists this clone with a few counts. Its antigen is unidentified. This clonotype was sampled from a man aged 25 to 40 with type 1 diabetes. This chain links TRBV7-2 with TRBJ1-2, with D uncertain. Sequenced input: naive CD4+ T cells from blood. The CDR3 sequence is CASSFDTYGYTF. In nucleotides, the CDR3 is TGTGCCAGCAGTTTCGATACCTATGGCTACACCTTC.